This T cell receptor beta chain was recorded in a study of blood T cell repertoires in COVID-19 (dated by TCRdb to about 2020). In terms of the full investigation: Collaborator samples came from the United States, Italy and Spain and covered acute and convalescent phases of COVID-19. The material from the prospective study consisted of cDNA or gDNA derived from T cells, B-cell-depleted T cells, or PBMCs. Where available, HLA class I and class II types were obtained from metadata supplied by the sample provider rather than from assay-based typing. Sample metadata almost always included a de-identified subject ID, COVID-19 status, age in years and sex. The repertoires were made available in a free public database intended to serve as a resource for research on the immune response to SARS-CoV-2. The samples were drawn from the first 160 participants of the ongoing ImmuneRACE study and from 1,254 subjects provided by 6 global collaborators. Deeply sampled blood TCRbeta repertoires from subjects exposed to, actively infected with, or recovered from COVID-19 were included in the dataset. Results and caveats for the whole study, not just this receptor: How much clinical and demographic metadata was included differed by source and by participant, and the metadata was provided uncurated.

Participants in the prospective study were enrolled through a virtual design, were aged roughly 18 to 100 years, and lived in about two dozen United States geographic areas. To assign participants to cohorts, the prospective study relied on clinical history that participants themselves reported in a screening survey and a study questionnaire. In the prospective study, mobile phlebotomists collected whole blood, serum and a nasopharyngeal or oropharyngeal swab from each participant. Additional blood draws and questionnaires over a 2-month period could optionally be provided by prospective study participants. Before DNA extraction, blood samples from the prospective study were shipped at room temperature or frozen. TCRbeta CDR3 regions were amplified from genomic DNA by means of the immunoSEQ Assay, a bias-controlled multiplex PCR. The paper's processing steps were these. Nucleated cell counts per sample were estimated from amplification of reference gene primers within the assay. To quantify the absolute abundance of each unique TCRbeta CDR3 rearrangement, sequence reads were collapsed and filtered. For each sample, productive Simpson clonality was calculated by taking the square root of Simpson's diversity index across productive rearrangements. Sourced from immuneACCESS, this table was stored by TCRdb with only in-frame sequences that have V and J called. A share of the clones is absent; for the studies checked, an unresolved V gene accounts for under half, and the remainder has no known explanation. V and J calls and clone size follow that table, whereas D and trimming were derived from the DNA. The sample table records about 210,000 clones; more than 70% of these occur just once. 4.3% of the sample is taken by the ten largest.

At the junction V is shortened by 7 bases and J by 5 bases, with 17 bases in between. The CDR3 numbers 14 residues from cysteine through phenylalanine. The kept DNA is CDR3 alone, 42 bases in frame from the first base. The germline V gene encodes CDR1 SNHLY and CDR2 FYNNEI. With respect to this clone: The specificity of this receptor is unknown. No quality values exist for individual bases; no much larger clone is one base distant.

The sequence was collected from a man aged 30-40 years with acute COVID-19. In this chain, TRBV2 is recombined with TRBJ2-5; a tentative D match to TRBD1 spans 5 bases. What was sequenced was PBMCs or T cells enriched from blood (not recorded which). The CDR3 protein: CASIGLLQEETQYF. The sequenced DNA: TGTGCCAGCATTGGTCTACTACAGGAGGAGACCCAGTACTTC. Reference TRBV2 and TRBJ2-5 genes cover what lies past the CDR3, so the full variable domain is EPEVTQTPSHQVTQMGQEVILRCVPISNHLYFYWYRQILGQKVEFLVSFYNNEISEKSEIFDDQFSVERPDGSNFTLKIRSTKLEDSAMYFCASIGLLQEETQYFGPGTRLLVL.